Listed here are 24 T cell receptor beta chains from one sample, sequenced in a study of early stage breast cancer tumors (dated 2017 in TCRdb). The library relied on the immunoSEQ multiplex PCR assay. TCRdb stores this immuneACCESS table with in-frame sequences only. Part of the clones is absent; in the studies checked, under half of the shortfall reflects unresolved V genes, and no reason is known for the rest. The sample has about 72,000 clones on record, around 85% of them singletons. The ten largest make up about 3.6% of the sample. The specimen sequenced was blood. These TCRs come from a person aged 60 to 70 with breast cancer.

In this sample, this clone turned up a few times. The genes are TRBV5-1 and TRBJ1-2; 11 nucleotides align to TRBD1. CDR1 is SGHRS, CDR2 YFSETQ, per germline. The CDR3 consists of 15 residues. With 4 bases clipped from V and 4 bases from J, the junction kept 6 bases outside the gene matches. In DNA, the CDR3 is TGCGCCAGCAGCCTAGGACAGGGGGCTGGCTATGGCTACACCTTC. The encoded protein is CASSLGQGAGYGYTF.

CDR3 DNA: TGTGCCAGCAGCCTCCCCTGGGGCACTGAAGCTTTCTTT. It yields the protein CASSLPWGTEAFF. The chain combines TRBV5-4 with TRBJ1-1; D gene uncertain. V was clipped by 4 bases and J by 4 bases, with 11 bases between them. This CDR3 is built from 13 residues. Per the germline V gene, CDR1 is SGHNT and CDR2 is YYREEE (reference sequence).

The J gene is TRBJ2-1, the V gene TRBV5-1; the match to TRBD1 covers 11 bases. Germline V lookup: CDR1 SGHRS, CDR2 YFSETQ. V was clipped by 3 bases and J by 7 bases; unmatched bases: 6. The CDR3 spans 15 residues. The CDR3 DNA sequence: TGCGCCAGCAGCTCAAGGACAGGGGGCTGGAATGAGCAGTTCTTC. Translating gives CASSSRTGGWNEQFF.

There are a few counts of this clone. The chain links TRBV30 to TRBJ1-6; D ambiguous. Trimming pared 5 bases from V and 9 bases from J, leaving 14 bases between. The germline V gene encodes CDR1 GTSNPN and CDR2 SVGIG (reference sequence). The CDR3 is 13 amino acids. The CDR3 sequence: CAWDQVSGSPLHF. CDR3 in DNA: TGTGCCTGGGACCAGGTATCGGGTTCACCCCTCCACTTT.

The chain combines TRBV4-3 with TRBJ2-1; D is undetermined. CDR1 LGHNA and CDR2 YSLEER come from the germline V gene. V was pared by 4 bases and J by 0 bases, with 13 bases between. CDR3 length: 16 amino acids. CDR3 in amino acids: CASSLSTFSSYNEQFF. The DNA of the CDR3 is TGCGCCAGCAGCCTATCGACGTTTAGCTCCTACAATGAGCAGTTCTTC.

The chain joins TRBV5-1 to TRBJ1-2; 7 bases map to TRBD1. CDR1 is SGHRS, CDR2 YFSETQ, per germline. Trimming removed 1 base from V and 3 bases from J; junction bases left unmatched: 6. The CDR3 is 15 amino acids. The CDR3 loop reads CASSLFQGEDYGYTF. In DNA, the CDR3 is TGCGCCAGCAGCTTGTTCCAGGGGGAAGACTATGGCTACACCTTC.

This clone was found once. This chain connects TRBV5-6 to TRBJ1-1; D uncertain. This CDR3 is built from 13 residues. The V gene lost 0 bases and the J gene lost 1 base, with 4 bases spanning the gap. Germline V gives CDR1 SGHDT, CDR2 YYEEEE. The CDR3 spells CASSLAQNTEAFF. The DNA of the CDR3 is TGTGCCAGCAGCTTGGCACAGAACACTGAAGCTTTCTTT.

CDR3 DNA sequence: TGTGCCAGCAGCTTGCGGACTAGCGCTGGTGAGACCCAGTACTTC. Translated: CASSLRTSAGETQYF. The chain joins TRBV5-4 to TRBJ2-5; 9 bases are shared with TRBD2. Trimming took 1 base from V and 5 from J; bases not matched to a gene: 6. The CDR3 totals 15 residues. Germline values: CDR1 SGHNT, CDR2 YYREEE (reference sequence).

Details on this clone: One end of the junction does not line up with germline, which may come from a read error. V is TRBV10-3 and J is TRBJ1-1; TRBD1 matches 7 bases. Germline CDR1 ENHRY, CDR2 SYGVKD. The CDR3 sequence is 14 residues long. The CDR3 nucleotides read TGTGCCATCAGGCGCGACAGGGTTAACATTGAAGCTTTCTTT. Translating gives CAIRRDRVNIEAFF.

This chain uses TRBV18 with TRBJ2-7, with 9 bases matching TRBD1. The CDR3 extends over 15 amino acids. V shed 3 bases and J 3 bases; nucleotides not matched to a gene: 6. Germline V gene lookup returns CDR1 KGHSH and CDR2 LQKENI. The CDR3 reads CASSPKPGQGYEQYF. CDR3 in DNA: TGTGCCAGCTCACCGAAACCGGGACAGGGCTACGAGCAGTACTTC.

J is TRBJ2-7 and V is TRBV5-4, with D perhaps TRBD2 (5 bases). V was shortened by 0 bases and J by 3 bases, with 7 bases between the two germline ends. The CDR3 loop spans 13 amino acids. Germline V gives CDR1 SGHNT, CDR2 YYREEE (reference sequence). CDR3 protein: CASSLVEDYEQYF. CDR3 in DNA: TGTGCCAGCAGCTTGGTGGAGGACTACGAGCAGTACTTC.

The chain is built from TRBV29-1 and TRBJ2-7, with 7 bases matching TRBD1. Germline assignment: CDR1 SQVTM and CDR2 ANQGSEA. V lost 3 bases to trimming and J lost 0 bases; unmatched junction nucleotides: 5. The CDR3 runs to 14 residues. The CDR3 loop is CSVETGMSSYEQYF. CDR3 sequence (DNA): TGCAGCGTTGAGACAGGGATGAGCTCCTACGAGCAGTACTTC.

This clone was detected only a few times. The genes are TRBV28 and TRBJ1-5, with D unclear. The V end lost 3 bases, the J end lost 5 bases, and 11 bases lay between the germline ends. The CDR3 totals 14 residues. Germline V lookup: CDR1 MDHEN, CDR2 SYDVKM. The CDR3 nucleotides are TGTGCCAGCAGTTTCAACGGCCTAGATCAGCCCCAGCATTTT. Protein: CASSFNGLDQPQHF.

Comment on this clone: In the same sample, other DNA sequences code for this CDR3. V is TRBV19 and J is TRBJ1-5; D remains ambiguous. This CDR3 region has 13 residues. CDR1 is LNHDA and CDR2 is SQIVND in the germline V gene (reference sequence). V was clipped by 3 bases and J by 2 bases, with 5 bases between them. The DNA for the CDR3 is TGTGCCAGTAGTATGGGCGGCAATCAGCCCCAGCATTTT. Amino acids: CASSMGGNQPQHF.

The rearrangement uses TRBV7-9 and TRBJ1-4; 11 nucleotides agree with TRBD1. CDR3 length: 15 amino acids. Germline V gene data show CDR1 as SEHNR and CDR2 as FQNEAQ (reference sequence). V lost 4 bases to trimming and J lost 5 bases; unmatched junction nucleotides: 3. CDR3 nucleotide sequence: TGTGCCAGCAGCTCCCGGACAGGGGGCAATGAAAAACTGTTTTTT. Translated, it gives CASSSRTGGNEKLFF.

The CDR3 DNA reads TGTGCCAGCAGTAGCACAGGGGGCCCCCCCCAAGAGACCCAGTACTTC. Its protein is CASSSTGGPPQETQYF. This chain links TRBV5-6 with TRBJ2-5; 9 bases align to TRBD1. The V gene's germline CDR1 is SGHDT and CDR2 YYEEEE. The ends lost 5 bases at V and 1 base at J; junction bases unmatched: 9. This CDR3 spans 16 amino acids.

The chain employs TRBV4-2 and TRBJ2-7, with TRBD1 matching over 7 bases. Germline CDR1 LGHNA, CDR2 YNFKEQ. The junction had 6 bases not matched to a gene; V was cut back by 2 bases and J by 2 bases. The CDR3 runs 15 residues. The CDR3: CASSQPQGLTYEQYF. The CDR3 coding sequence is TGTGCCAGCAGCCAACCACAGGGGCTTACCTACGAGCAGTACTTC.

The chain couples TRBV4-3 to TRBJ2-2, with TRBD2 identical over 9 bases. This CDR3 has 15 amino acids. Trimming cost V 3 bases and J 5 bases; bases outside gene matches: 4. Germline V gene lookup returns CDR1 LGHNA and CDR2 YSLEER. The CDR3: CASSQASGDTGELFF. Written as DNA, the CDR3 is TGCGCCAGCAGCCAGGCTAGCGGGGATACCGGGGAGCTGTTTTTT.

The chain employs TRBV5-1 and TRBJ1-1; D uncertain. V lost 0 bases, J lost 5 bases, and 17 bases lay in between. Germline assignment: CDR1 SGHRS and CDR2 YFSETQ. This CDR3 contains 16 residues. The CDR3 sequence: CASSLDYGDGGTEAFF. CDR3 coding DNA: TGCGCCAGCAGCTTGGACTACGGAGACGGAGGAACTGAAGCTTTCTTT.

The chain carries TRBV5-4 and TRBJ2-7; 9 nucleotides match TRBD1. The CDR3 is 14 amino acids. Trimming took 5 bases from V and 6 from J; bases not matched to a gene: 9. The germline V gene has CDR1 SGHNT and CDR2 YYREEE (reference sequence). In nucleotides, the CDR3 is TGTGCCAGCAGTCTACAGGGGGCTACTTTCGAGCAGTACTTC. The encoded protein is CASSLQGATFEQYF.

The chain couples TRBV29-1 to TRBJ2-5; 10 nucleotides match TRBD1. Looked up from germline, CDR1 is SQVTM and CDR2 is ANQGSEA. There are 14 residues in the CDR3. V gave up 6 bases and J gave up 5 bases; unmatched junction bases: 9. The CDR3 DNA reads TGCAGCGTGCAACGCGGGACAGGGGCGGAGACCCAGTACTTC. This encodes CSVQRGTGAETQYF. Filled out from reference TRBV29-1 and TRBJ2-5, the complete variable domain reads SAVISQKPSRDICQRGTSLTIQCQVDSQVTMMFWYRQQPGQSLTLIATANQGSEATYESGFVIDKFPISRPNLTFSTLTVSNMSPEDSSIYLCSVQRGTGAETQYFGPGTRLLVL.

The V gene is TRBV28, the J gene TRBJ1-2, with 9 bases identical to TRBD1. V gave up 7 bases and J gave up 2 bases; unmatched junction bases: 8. Germline CDR1 reads MDHEN; CDR2 reads SYDVKM. CDR3 length equals 15 residues. CDR3 region: CASTSGQGRNYGYTF. CDR3 in DNA: TGTGCCAGCACCTCGGGACAGGGTAGGAACTATGGCTACACCTTC.

The table lists this clone with a few counts. V usage is TRBV19 and J usage is TRBJ1-1; the match to TRBD1 covers 7 bases. From germline, CDR1 is LNHDA and CDR2 SQIVND (reference sequence). Losses at the gene ends were 5 bases for V and 3 bases for J; bases not matched to a gene: 0. The CDR3 is made up of 12 amino acids. The CDR3 DNA is TGTGCCAGTAGTGACAGGGACACTGAAGCTTTCTTT. Encoded protein: CASSDRDTEAFF.

The rearrangement uses TRBV15 and TRBJ2-1, with D hard to call. The V end lost 5 bases, the J end lost 0 bases, and 11 bases lay between the germline ends. The germline V gene encodes CDR1 LNHNV and CDR2 YYDKDF (reference sequence). This CDR3 has 15 residues. The CDR3 nucleotides read TGTGCCACCAGCCGCAGTGGAAGCTCCTACAATGAGCAGTTCTTC. This sequence encodes CATSRSGSSYNEQFF.